These T cell receptor beta chains were read from a single sample in a study of blood T cells in healthy people across ages. A single record per CDR3 protein comes from TCRdb applying MiXCR to the 5' RACE reads. There are about 640,000 distinct CDR3 sequences in the sample; roughly three fifths occur only once, and over 30% lies in the top ten. The material sequenced was blood. The receptor set was obtained from a man in his 60s in good health. Each CDR3 is given with its conserved first and last residue. The order of the fields is J gene, V gene, D gene, clone size, CDR3 protein, CDR3 DNA. D genes are given only for firm matches. The size of a clone is reported for some rows only, either as once, few or many, or as a class for expanded clones.

>TRBJ2-1|TRBV7-9|NA|NA
CASSSTSLYNEQFF
TGTGCCAGCAGCTCTACCTCCCTCTACAATGAGCAGTTCTTC
>TRBJ2-5|TRBV6-2/TRBV6-3|NA|NA
CASSYVLPQETQYF
TGTGCCAGCAGTTATGTACTACCCCAAGAGACCCAGTACTTC
>TRBJ1-1|TRBV5-1|NA|few
CASSFGPNTEAFF
TGCGCCAGCAGCTTCGGCCCGAACACTGAAGCTTTCTTT
>TRBJ1-2|TRBV5-1|TRBD1|NA
CASTTVQGGYGYTF
TGCGCCAGCACTACGGTCCAGGGGGGCTATGGCTACACCTTC
>TRBJ2-7|TRBV29-1|TRBD1|NA
CSVGASRDRDEQYF
TGCAGCGTTGGGGCTAGTAGAGACAGGGACGAGCAGTACTTC
>TRBJ1-1|TRBV20-1|NA|NA
CSTTLNTEAFF
TGCAGCACCACACTGAACACTGAAGCTTTCTTT
>TRBJ1-2|TRBV5-1|TRBD1|few
CASSSSGTVNYGYTF
TGCGCCAGCAGCTCCTCCGGGACAGTTAACTATGGCTACACCTTC
>TRBJ2-1|TRBV24-1|NA|NA
CATSDPLGSSYNEQFF
TGTGCCACCAGTGATCCCCTGGGGAGCTCCTACAATGAGCAGTTCTTC
>TRBJ2-7|TRBV20-1|TRBD2|NA
CSARDPSRTSGGASGPYEQYF
TGCAGTGCTAGAGACCCTTCCCGGACTAGCGGGGGGGCATCGGGCCCCTACGAGCAGTACTTC
>TRBJ1-6|TRBV5-1|NA|NA
CASSLQMSYNSPLHF
TGCGCCAGCAGCTTACAGATGTCCTATAATTCACCCCTCCACTTT
>TRBJ1-1|TRBV5-1|NA|NA
CAGSLAPQVNTEAFF
TGCGCCGGCAGCTTGGCCCCACAGGTGAACACTGAAGCTTTCTTT
>TRBJ2-5|TRBV7-8|TRBD1|few
CASSLARTGAETQYF
TGTGCCAGCAGCTTAGCGCGGACAGGGGCAGAGACCCAGTACTTC
>TRBJ2-5|TRBV29-1|TRBD2|once
CSVESSGGAWETQYF
TGCAGCGTTGAATCTAGCGGGGGGGCCTGGGAGACCCAGTACTTC
>TRBJ2-1|TRBV6-2/TRBV6-3|TRBD2|NA
CASRGAGPPGNEQFF
TGTGCCAGCAGAGGAGCGGGGCCCCCCGGCAATGAGCAGTTCTTC
>TRBJ2-1|TRBV2|NA|NA
CASKQLPGGDEQFF
TGTGCCAGCAAGCAACTTCCGGGTGGGGATGAGCAGTTCTTC
>TRBJ1-1|TRBV6-5|TRBD1|NA
CASRSTGGRMNTEAFF
TGTGCCAGCAGGTCCACAGGGGGCCGGATGAACACTGAAGCTTTCTTT
>TRBJ2-3|TRBV7-9|NA|NA
CASSPLGTTAGTQYF
TGTGCCAGCAGCCCCCTGGGGACCACCGCCGGTACGCAGTATTTT
>TRBJ2-3|TRBV6-6|NA|NA
CASSYSVDTQYF
TGTGCCAGCAGTTACTCGGTAGATACGCAGTATTTT
>TRBJ2-6|TRBV29-1|NA|NA
CSVEGISGANVRTF
TGCAGCGTTGAAGGCATCTCTGGGGCCAACGTCCGGACTTTC
>TRBJ2-7|TRBV5-1|NA|few
CASNGGLAYEQYF
TGCGCCAGCAACGGTGGGCTAGCCTACGAGCAGTACTTC